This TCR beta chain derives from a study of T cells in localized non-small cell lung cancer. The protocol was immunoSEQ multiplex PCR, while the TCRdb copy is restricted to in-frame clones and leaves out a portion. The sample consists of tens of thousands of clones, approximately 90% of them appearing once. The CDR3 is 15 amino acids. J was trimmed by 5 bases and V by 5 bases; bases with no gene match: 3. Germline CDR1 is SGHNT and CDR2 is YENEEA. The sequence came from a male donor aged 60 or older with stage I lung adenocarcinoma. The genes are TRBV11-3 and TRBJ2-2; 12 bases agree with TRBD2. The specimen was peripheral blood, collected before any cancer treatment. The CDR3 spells CASSPTSGSTGELFF. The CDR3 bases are TGTGCCAGCAGCCCGACTAGCGGGAGTACCGGGGAGCTGTTTTTT.